This T cell receptor beta chain stems from a study of shared clonotypes between healthy human individuals. At the level of the study: Samples came from a couple of female and three male donors aged 18 to 49. Findings of the study overall: A small donor pool kept down the genetic and exposure-history diversity that was represented. Clonotype sharing across donors was expected to vary with sequencing depth.

With regard to this clone: Its specificity is not known.

The CDR3 length is 14 residues. The germline gives CDR1 LNHDA, CDR2 SQIVND (reference sequence). V lost 5 bases and J lost 6, with 17 bases in between. It was CD45RO-negative cells, positively selected for CCR7, that made up naive CD8 cells, with terminally differentiated effector memory CD45RA+ cells excluded. Healthy adults negative for HIV, lacking recent acute infections or vaccinations, served as donors. Libraries were prepared by immunoSEQ multiplex PCR; TCRdb keeps only in-frame clonotypes and omits some of them. Among 550,000 to 750,000 clones, about 92% were seen once, and the ten largest hold more than 20%.

Sequencing was performed on naive CD8+ T cells sorted from blood. This receptor was identified in a man aged 30 to 45 in good health. The chain employs TRBV19 and TRBJ2-7; D is possibly TRBD1 or TRBD2 (5 bases each). CDR3: CASSQGYGGTEQYF. CDR3 DNA: TGTGCCAGTAGTCAAGGCTATGGGGGTACCGAGCAGTACTTC.